This T cell receptor (beta chain) was identified in a study of blood T cell repertoires in COVID-19. Germline V CDR1 and CDR2: LGHNT, FRNRAP. Trimming removed 3 bases from V and 8 bases from J; junction bases left unmatched: 3. The CDR3 consists of 14 residues. Some clones are missing from TCRdb's copy, which holds only in-frame ones; the method was immunoSEQ multiplex PCR. The repertoire consists of over 300,000 clones, with around 89% occurring once and the leading ten covering under 6.5%. The clonotype was recovered from a man aged 18 to 30 who had recovered from COVID-19. The chain employs TRBV12-5 and TRBJ2-1, with TRBD2 matching 11 bases. Sequencing used peripheral blood. Here the CDR3 DNA reads TGTGCTAGTGGTTTACTAGCGGGAGCCCATGAGCAGTTCTTC. As protein: CASGLLAGAHEQFF.